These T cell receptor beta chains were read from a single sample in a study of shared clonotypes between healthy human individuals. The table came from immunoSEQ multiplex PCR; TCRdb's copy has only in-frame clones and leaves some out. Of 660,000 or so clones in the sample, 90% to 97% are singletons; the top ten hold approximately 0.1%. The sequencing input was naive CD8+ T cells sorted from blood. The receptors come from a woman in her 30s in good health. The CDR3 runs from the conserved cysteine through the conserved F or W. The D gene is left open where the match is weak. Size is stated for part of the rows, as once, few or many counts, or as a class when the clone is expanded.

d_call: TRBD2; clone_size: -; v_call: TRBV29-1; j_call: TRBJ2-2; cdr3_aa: CSVEGTSVAGELFF; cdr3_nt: TGCAGCGTTGAAGGGACTAGCGTCGCCGGGGAGCTGTTTTTT
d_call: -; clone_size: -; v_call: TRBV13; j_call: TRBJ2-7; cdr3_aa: CASSPGLSSYEQYF; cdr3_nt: TGTGCCAGCAGCCCGGGACTTAGCTCCTACGAGCAGTACTTC
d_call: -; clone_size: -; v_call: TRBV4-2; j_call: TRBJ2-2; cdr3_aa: CASSQDGGTNTGELFF; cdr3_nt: TGTGCCAGCAGCCAAGATGGCGGGACAAACACCGGGGAGCTGTTTTTT
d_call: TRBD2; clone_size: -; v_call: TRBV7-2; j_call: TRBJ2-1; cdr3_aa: CASSGTSGSFGHNEQFF; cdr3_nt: TGTGCCAGTAGCGGGACTAGCGGGAGTTTCGGGCACAATGAGCAGTTCTTC
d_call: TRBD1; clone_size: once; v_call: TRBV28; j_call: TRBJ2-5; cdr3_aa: CASSGQEETQYF; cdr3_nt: TGTGCCAGCTCGGGACAGGAAGAGACCCAGTACTTC
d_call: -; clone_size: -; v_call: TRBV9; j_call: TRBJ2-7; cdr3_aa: CASSADSALDEQYF; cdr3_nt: TGTGCCAGCAGCGCCGACTCAGCTCTAGACGAGCAGTACTTC
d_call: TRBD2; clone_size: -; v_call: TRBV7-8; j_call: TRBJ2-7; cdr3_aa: CASSLLAGGPEQYF; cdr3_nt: TGTGCCAGCAGCTTACTAGCGGGAGGTCCCGAGCAGTACTTC
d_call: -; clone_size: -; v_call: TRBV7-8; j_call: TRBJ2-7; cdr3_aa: CASSSEPGSSYEQYF; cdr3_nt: TGTGCCAGCAGCTCAGAGCCGGGCTCTTCCTACGAGCAGTACTTC
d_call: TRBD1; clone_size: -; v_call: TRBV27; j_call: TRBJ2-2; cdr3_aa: CASSPPDRGQPLTTGELFF; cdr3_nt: TGTGCCAGCAGCCCTCCGGACAGGGGACAACCTCTGACAACCGGGGAGCTGTTTTTT
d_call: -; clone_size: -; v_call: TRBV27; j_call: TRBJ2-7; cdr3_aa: CASSSWTLLGYEQYF; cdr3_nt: TGTGCCAGCAGTTCATGGACCCTCCTGGGCTACGAGCAGTACTTC
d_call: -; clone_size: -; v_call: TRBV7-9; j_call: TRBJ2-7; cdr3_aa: CASSLASGVAYEQYF; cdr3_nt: TGTGCCAGCAGCTTAGCGTCAGGGGTCGCCTACGAGCAGTACTTC
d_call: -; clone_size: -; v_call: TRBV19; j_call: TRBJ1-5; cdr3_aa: CASSEGVLYQPQHF; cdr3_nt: TGTGCCAGTAGCGAGGGGGTTCTCTATCAGCCCCAGCATTTT
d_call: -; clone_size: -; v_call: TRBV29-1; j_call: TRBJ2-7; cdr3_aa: CSVEQESLPLGYSYEQYF; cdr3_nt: TGCAGCGTTGAACAGGAGTCGTTACCACTCGGATACTCCTACGAGCAGTACTTC
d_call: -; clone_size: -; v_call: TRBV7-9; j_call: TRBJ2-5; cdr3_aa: CASSSNDRQETQYF; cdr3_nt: TGTGCCAGCAGTTCAAATGATAGACAAGAGACCCAGTACTTC
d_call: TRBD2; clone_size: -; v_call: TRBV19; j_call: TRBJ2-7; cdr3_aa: CASSIGLAAYEQYF; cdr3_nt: TGTGCCAGTAGTATAGGACTAGCGGCCTACGAGCAGTACTTC
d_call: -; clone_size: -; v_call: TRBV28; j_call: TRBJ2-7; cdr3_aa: CASRTTGSYEQYF; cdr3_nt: TGTGCCAGCAGAACCACAGGCTCCTACGAGCAGTACTTC
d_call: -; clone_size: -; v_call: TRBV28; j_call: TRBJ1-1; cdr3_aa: CASSRTGIYSGTEAFF; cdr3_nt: TGTGCCAGCAGTCGTACCGGGATTTACAGTGGCACTGAAGCTTTCTTT
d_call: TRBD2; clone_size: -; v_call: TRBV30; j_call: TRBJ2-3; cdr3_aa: CAWSEGLAGGKRSTDTQYF; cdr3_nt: TGTGCCTGGAGTGAGGGACTAGCGGGAGGTAAACGTAGCACAGATACGCAGTATTTT
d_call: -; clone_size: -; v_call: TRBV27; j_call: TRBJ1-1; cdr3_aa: CASTPPPRQPMNTEAFF; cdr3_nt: TGTGCCAGCACCCCTCCTCCACGACAGCCGATGAACACTGAAGCTTTCTTT
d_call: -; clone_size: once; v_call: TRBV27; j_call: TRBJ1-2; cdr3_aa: CASRSRVDGYTF; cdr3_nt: TGTGCCAGCCGCTCCAGGGTGGACGGCTACACCTTC
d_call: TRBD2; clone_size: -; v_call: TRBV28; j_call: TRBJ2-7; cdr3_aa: CASRVVEGSSGRGVYEQYF; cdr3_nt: TGTGCCAGCCGGGTAGTTGAGGGTTCTAGCGGGAGAGGGGTTTACGAGCAGTACTTC
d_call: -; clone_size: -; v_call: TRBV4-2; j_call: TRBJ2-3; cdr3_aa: CASSQEGPSPDTQYF; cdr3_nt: TGTGCCAGCAGCCAAGAGGGGCCCAGCCCAGATACGCAGTATTTT
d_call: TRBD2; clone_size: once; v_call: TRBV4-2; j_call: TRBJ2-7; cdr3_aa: CASSQDALASGLSYEQYF; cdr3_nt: TGTGCCAGCAGCCAAGATGCGTTGGCTAGCGGTCTTTCCTACGAGCAGTACTTC
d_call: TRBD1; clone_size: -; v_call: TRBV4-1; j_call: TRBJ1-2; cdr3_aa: CASSGQGLRYGYTF; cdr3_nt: TGCGCCAGCAGCGGACAGGGATTGCGCTATGGCTACACCTTC
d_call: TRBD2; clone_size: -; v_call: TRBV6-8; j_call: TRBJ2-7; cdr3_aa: CASSYAGREYF; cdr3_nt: TGTGCCAGCAGTTACGCCGGGAGGGAGTACTTC
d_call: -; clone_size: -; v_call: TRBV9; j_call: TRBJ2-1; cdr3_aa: CASSATGQDYNEQFF; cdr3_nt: TGTGCCAGCAGCGCCACGGGACAAGACTACAATGAGCAGTTCTTC
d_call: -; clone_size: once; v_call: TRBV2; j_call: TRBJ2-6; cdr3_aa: CASNLEQGGRSSGANVLTF; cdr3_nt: TGTGCCAGCAATCTAGAACAGGGAGGGAGAAGTTCTGGGGCCAACGTCCTGACTTTC
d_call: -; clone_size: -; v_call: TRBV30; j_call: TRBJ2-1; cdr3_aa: CAWSAIHRDEQFF; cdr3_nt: TGTGCCTGGAGTGCGATCCACAGGGATGAGCAGTTCTTC
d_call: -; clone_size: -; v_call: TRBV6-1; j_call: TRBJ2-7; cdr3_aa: CASESDILSYEQYF; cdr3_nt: TGTGCCAGCGAATCGGACATCCTCTCCTACGAGCAGTACTTC
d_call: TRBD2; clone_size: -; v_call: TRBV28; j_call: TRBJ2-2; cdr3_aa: CASSLRGGLAGELFF; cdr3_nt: TGTGCCAGCAGCCTACGGGGGGGGCTAGCCGGGGAGCTGTTTTTT
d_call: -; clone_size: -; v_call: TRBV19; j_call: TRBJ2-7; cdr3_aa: CASSAGLPGSSYEQYF; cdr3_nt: TGTGCCAGTAGTGCAGGACTCCCAGGAAGCTCCTACGAGCAGTACTTC
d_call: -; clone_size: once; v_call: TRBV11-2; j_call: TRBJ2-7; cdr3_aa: CASKWSGDLYEQYF; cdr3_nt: TGTGCCAGCAAATGGTCAGGGGACCTCTACGAGCAGTACTTC
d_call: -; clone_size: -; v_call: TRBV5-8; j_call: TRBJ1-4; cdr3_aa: CASSPDRVATNEKLFF; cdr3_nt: TGTGCCAGCAGCCCCGACAGAGTTGCAACTAATGAAAAACTGTTTTTT
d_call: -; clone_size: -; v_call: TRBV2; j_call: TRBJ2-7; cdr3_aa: CASNSRATYEQYF; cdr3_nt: TGTGCCAGCAATTCCAGGGCTACCTACGAGCAGTACTTC
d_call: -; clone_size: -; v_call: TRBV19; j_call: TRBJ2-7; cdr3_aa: CASLSYEQYF; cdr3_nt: TGTGCCAGCCTCAGCTACGAGCAGTACTTC
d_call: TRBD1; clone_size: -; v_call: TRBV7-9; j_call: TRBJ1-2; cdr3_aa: CASSFGTDSYGYTF; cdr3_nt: TGTGCCAGCAGCTTCGGGACAGACTCCTATGGCTACACCTTC